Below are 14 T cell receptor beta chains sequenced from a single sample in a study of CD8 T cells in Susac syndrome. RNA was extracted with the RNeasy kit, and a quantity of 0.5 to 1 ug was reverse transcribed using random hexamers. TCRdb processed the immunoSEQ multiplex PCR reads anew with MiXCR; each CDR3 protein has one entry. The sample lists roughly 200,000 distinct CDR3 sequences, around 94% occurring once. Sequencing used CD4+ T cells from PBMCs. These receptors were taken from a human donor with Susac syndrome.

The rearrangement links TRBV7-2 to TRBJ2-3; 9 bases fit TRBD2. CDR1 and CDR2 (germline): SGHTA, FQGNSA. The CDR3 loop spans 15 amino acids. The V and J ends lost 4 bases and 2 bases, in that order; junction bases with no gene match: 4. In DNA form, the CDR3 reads TGTGCCAGCAGCTACCGGACTAGCGTCACAGATACGCAGTATTTT. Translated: CASSYRTSVTDTQYF. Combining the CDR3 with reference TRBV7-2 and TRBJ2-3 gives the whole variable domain GAGVSQSPSNKVTEKGKDVELRCDPISGHTALYWYRQSLGQGLEFLIYFQGNSAPDKSGLPSDRFSAERTGGSVSTLTIQRTQQEDSAVYLCASSYRTSVTDTQYFGPGTRLTVL.

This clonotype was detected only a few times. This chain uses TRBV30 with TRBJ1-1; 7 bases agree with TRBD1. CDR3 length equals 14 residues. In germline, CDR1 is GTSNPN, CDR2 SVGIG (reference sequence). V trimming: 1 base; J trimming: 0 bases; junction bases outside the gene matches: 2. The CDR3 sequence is CAWSAGQVNTEAFF. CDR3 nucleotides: TGTGCCTGGAGTGCTGGACAGGTGAACACTGAAGCTTTCTTT.

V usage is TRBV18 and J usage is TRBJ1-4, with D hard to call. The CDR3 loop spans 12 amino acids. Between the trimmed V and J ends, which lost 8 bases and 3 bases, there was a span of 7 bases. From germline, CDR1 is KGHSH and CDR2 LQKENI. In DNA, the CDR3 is TGTGCCAGCACAAGGGCTAATGAAAAACTGTTTTTT. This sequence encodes CASTRANEKLFF.

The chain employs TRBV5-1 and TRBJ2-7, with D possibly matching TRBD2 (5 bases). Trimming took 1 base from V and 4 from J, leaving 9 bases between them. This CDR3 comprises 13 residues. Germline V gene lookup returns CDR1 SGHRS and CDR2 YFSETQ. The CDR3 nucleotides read TGCGCCAGCAGCTTGCCTAGCTCGTACGAGCAGTACTTC. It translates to CASSLPSSYEQYF.

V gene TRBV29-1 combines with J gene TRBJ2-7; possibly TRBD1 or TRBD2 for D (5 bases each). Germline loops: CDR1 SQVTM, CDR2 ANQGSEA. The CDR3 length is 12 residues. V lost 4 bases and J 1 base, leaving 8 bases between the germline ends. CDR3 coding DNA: TGCAGCGTTGGGGACCCATCCTACGAGCAGTACTTC. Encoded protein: CSVGDPSYEQYF.

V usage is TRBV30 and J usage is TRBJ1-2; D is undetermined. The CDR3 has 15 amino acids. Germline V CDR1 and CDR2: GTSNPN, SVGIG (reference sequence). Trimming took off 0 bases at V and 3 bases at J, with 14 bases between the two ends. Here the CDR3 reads CAWSVRIRKDYGYTF. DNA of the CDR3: TGTGCCTGGAGTGTTCGGATCCGAAAGGACTATGGCTACACCTTC. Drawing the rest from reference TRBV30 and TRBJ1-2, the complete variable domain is SQTIHQWPATLVQPVGSPLSLECTVEGTSNPNLYWYRQAAGRGLQLLFYSVGIGQISSEVPQNLSASRPQDRQFILSSKKLLLSDSGFYLCAWSVRIRKDYGYTFGSGTRLTVV.

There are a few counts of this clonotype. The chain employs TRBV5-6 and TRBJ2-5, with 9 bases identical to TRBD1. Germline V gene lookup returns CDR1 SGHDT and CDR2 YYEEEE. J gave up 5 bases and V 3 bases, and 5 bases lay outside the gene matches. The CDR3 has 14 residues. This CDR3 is CASSSRDREETQYF. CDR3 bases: TGTGCCAGCAGCTCCCGGGACAGGGAGGAGACCCAGTACTTC.

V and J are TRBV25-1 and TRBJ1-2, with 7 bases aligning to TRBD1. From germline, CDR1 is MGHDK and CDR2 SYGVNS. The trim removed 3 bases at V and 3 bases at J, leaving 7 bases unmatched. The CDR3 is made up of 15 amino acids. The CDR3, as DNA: TGTGCCAGCAGTGAGCCCGGCAGGGGGGACTATGGCTACACCTTC. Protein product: CASSEPGRGDYGYTF.

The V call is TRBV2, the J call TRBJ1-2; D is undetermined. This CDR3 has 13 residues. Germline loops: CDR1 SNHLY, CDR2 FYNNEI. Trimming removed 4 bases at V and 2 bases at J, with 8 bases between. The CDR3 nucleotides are TGTGCCAGCAGTGGAGGTCAGAACTATGGCTACACCTTC. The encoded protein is CASSGGQNYGYTF.

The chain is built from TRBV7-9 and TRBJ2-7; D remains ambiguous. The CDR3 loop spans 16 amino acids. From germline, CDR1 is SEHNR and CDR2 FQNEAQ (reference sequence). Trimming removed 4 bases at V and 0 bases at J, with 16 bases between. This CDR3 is CASSYHGPLSSYEQYF. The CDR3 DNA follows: TGTGCCAGCAGCTATCACGGCCCTCTGAGCTCCTACGAGCAGTACTTC.

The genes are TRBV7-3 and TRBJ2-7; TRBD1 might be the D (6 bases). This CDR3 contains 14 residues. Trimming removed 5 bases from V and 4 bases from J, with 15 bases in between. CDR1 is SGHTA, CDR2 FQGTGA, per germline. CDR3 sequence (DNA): TGTGCCAGCAGCACGGATAAAGGGACATACGAGCAGTACTTC. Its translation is CASSTDKGTYEQYF. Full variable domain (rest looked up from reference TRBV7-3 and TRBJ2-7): GAGVSQTPSNKVTEKGKYVELRCDPISGHTALYWYRQSLGQGPEFLIYFQGTGAADDSGLPNDRFFAVRPEGSVSTLKIQRTERGDSAVYLCASSTDKGTYEQYFGPGTRLTVT.

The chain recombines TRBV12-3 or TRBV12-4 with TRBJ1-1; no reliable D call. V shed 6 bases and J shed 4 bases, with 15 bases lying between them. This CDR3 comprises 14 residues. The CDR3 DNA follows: TGTGCCAGCAGGCTAACGGACTGGTCCACTGAAGCTTTCTTT. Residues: CASRLTDWSTEAFF.

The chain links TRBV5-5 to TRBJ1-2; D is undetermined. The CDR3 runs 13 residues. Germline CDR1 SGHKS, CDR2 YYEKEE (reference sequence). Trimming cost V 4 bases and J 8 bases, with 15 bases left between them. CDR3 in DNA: TGTGCCAGCAGCCCTAGTAGGGAAGGAGGCTACACCTTC. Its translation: CASSPSREGGYTF. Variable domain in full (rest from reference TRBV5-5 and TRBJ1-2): DAGVTQSPTHLIKTRGQQVTLRCSPISGHKSVSWYQQVLGQGPQFIFQYYEKEERGRGNFPDRFSARQFPNYSSELNVNALLLGDSALYLCASSPSREGGYTFGSGTRLTVV.

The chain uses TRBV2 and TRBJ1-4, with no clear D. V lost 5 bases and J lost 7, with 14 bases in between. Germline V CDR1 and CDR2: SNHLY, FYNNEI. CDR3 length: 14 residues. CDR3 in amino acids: CASSPGPDGEKLFF. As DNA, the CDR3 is TGTGCCAGCAGTCCCGGACCCGACGGTGAAAAACTGTTTTTT.